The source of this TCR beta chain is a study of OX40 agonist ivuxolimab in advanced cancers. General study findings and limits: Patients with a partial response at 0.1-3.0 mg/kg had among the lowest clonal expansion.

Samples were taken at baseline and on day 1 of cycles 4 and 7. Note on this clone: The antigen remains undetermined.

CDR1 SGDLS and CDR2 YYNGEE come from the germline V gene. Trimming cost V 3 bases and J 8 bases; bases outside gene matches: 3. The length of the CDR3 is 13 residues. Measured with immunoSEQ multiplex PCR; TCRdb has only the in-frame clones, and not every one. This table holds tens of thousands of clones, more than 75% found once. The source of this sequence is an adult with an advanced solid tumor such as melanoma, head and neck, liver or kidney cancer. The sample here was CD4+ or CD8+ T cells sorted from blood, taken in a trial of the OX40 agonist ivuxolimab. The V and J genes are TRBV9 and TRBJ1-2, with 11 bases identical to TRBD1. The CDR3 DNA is TGTGCCAGCAGCGCTGGGACAGGGGGAGGCTACACCTTC. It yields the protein CASSAGTGGGYTF.